The sequence of this T cell receptor beta chain was determined in a study of breast tumors, draining lymph nodes, adjacent tissues. The study, taken as a whole, reports: Tumors had less TCR diversity than lymph nodes, more than nontumor tissue. Data fit most tumor T cells coming from lymph node, expanding in tumor.

Samples came from axillary lymph nodes draining the breast cancer. This clonotype was counted at least ten times. Its antigen remains unidentified. MiXCR, run by TCRdb on the multiplex PCR reads, gives a single entry per CDR3 protein. This sample has over 150,000 distinct CDR3 sequences, with approximately 30% found just once. The source material was axillary lymph node tissue. The receptor comes from a female donor with breast cancer. Some clones in this sample may be carry-over from other donors' samples.

The CDR3: CASSLQTGAQETQYF. CDR3 sequence (DNA): TGTGCCAGCAGCCTTCAGACAGGGGCCCAAGAGACCCAGTACTTC. The genes are TRBV5-8 and TRBJ2-5, with 8 nucleotides matching TRBD1. Germline V CDR1 and CDR2: SGHTS, YDEGEE. Trimming took 4 bases from V and 1 from J; bases not matched to a gene: 6. The CDR3 totals 15 residues. Together with reference TRBV5-8 and TRBJ2-5, the CDR3 gives the full variable domain: EAGVTQSPTHLIKTRGQQATLRCSPISGHTSVYWYQQALGLGLQFLLWYDEGEERNRGNFPPRFSGRQFPNYSSELNVNALELEDSALYLCASSLQTGAQETQYFGPGTRLLVL.